The clone carrying this TCR beta chain has only a few counts. Alongside a J-beta primer mix, a sample-barcoded 5' primer served in a second PCR lasting about 7 to 11 cycles. Tags on each cDNA molecule came from a template-switch adaptor with 12 random nucleotides. Individual samples furnished no less than 2.5 million CDR3-containing paired-end reads apiece. TCRdb re-analysed the 5' RACE reads in MiXCR, keeping a single row per CDR3 protein. The sample records around 620,000 distinct CDR3 sequences, roughly 28% being singletons. This specimen belongs to a study of blood T cells in healthy people across ages. Study details: Template-switching capture recovered about one barcoded beta molecule per two T cells.

The V gene's germline CDR1 is SNHLY and CDR2 FYNNEI. V dropped 4 bases and J dropped 5 bases, with 11 bases sitting between them. This CDR3 is 14 amino acids long. The chain carries TRBV2 and TRBJ2-2, with D perhaps matching TRBD1 or TRBD2 (5 bases each). The sequencing sample was made of blood. The source of this sequence is a woman aged 70 to 79 in good health. This chain's CDR3 is CASSGGEGTGELFF. CDR3 DNA: TGTGCCAGCAGTGGAGGAGAGGGGACCGGGGAGCTGTTTTTT.